This T cell receptor (beta chain) was observed in a study of T cell responses to AZD1222 COVID-19 vaccine. Study at large: Second-dose intervals near 4 or 12 weeks were combined.

As concerns this clone: The antigen is undetermined.

Findings and caveats of the study: Spike as a whole was targeted by vaccine-associated CD4 TCRs, dominant at 160-218 and 743-854. Increases in Spike-specific TCR breadth and depth were seen after two AZD1222 doses.

Clones were read by immunoSEQ multiplex PCR, and TCRdb kept only the in-frame ones, dropping some. The sample includes 80,000 to 95,000 clones, more than 75% of them seen just once. This CDR3 has 14 residues. V trimming: 7 bases; J trimming: 6 bases; junction bases outside the gene matches: 8. Germline V gene data show CDR1 as SGHRS and CDR2 as YFSETQ. The TCR originated in an adult in good health. The chain combines TRBV5-1 with TRBJ2-1; 9 nucleotides line up with TRBD2. Sequences were derived from peripheral blood, sampled on day 0 of AZD1222 vaccination. CDR3 nucleotides: TGCGCCAGCCGACCCGGGACTAGCCCCAATGAGCAGTTCTTC. Translated, it gives CASRPGTSPNEQFF.